A single sample gave rise to the 2 T cell receptor beta chains below, sequenced in a study of blood T cell repertoires in COVID-19 (dated by TCRdb to 2020 to 2022). Libraries were built with the immunoSEQ multiplex PCR assay. The clones in this table, taken by TCRdb from immuneACCESS, are in-frame only. Not every clone is retained; where verified, under half of the shortfall comes from an unresolved V gene, and the cause of the rest is unknown. In this sample the table shows some 200,000 clones, approximately 85% of which occur a single time. About 9.4% of the sample goes to the ten largest clones. The sequenced material came from peripheral blood. The receptors come from a woman aged 80 or over with acute or convalescent COVID-19.

The sample holds one count of this clone. The V gene is TRBV4-3, the J gene TRBJ1-3; 7 bases match TRBD1. The CDR3 totals 17 residues. CDR1 LGHNA and CDR2 YSLEER come from the germline V gene. With V trimmed by 2 bases and J by 4 bases, 11 bases remained unmatched. In nucleotides, the CDR3 is TGCGCCAGCAGCCAAAAGATTACAGGGGCACCAGGAAACACCATATATTTT. Protein product: CASSQKITGAPGNTIYF.

This chain uses TRBV27 with TRBJ1-2; 9 bases align to TRBD1. This CDR3 comprises 16 residues. Germline V lookup: CDR1 MNHEY, CDR2 SMNVEV (reference sequence). Losses at the gene ends were 6 bases for V and 2 bases for J; bases not matched to a gene: 10. CDR3 region: CASSPSRDRVNYGYTF. The CDR3 DNA reads TGTGCCAGCAGCCCCTCCCGGGACAGGGTCAACTATGGCTACACCTTC.